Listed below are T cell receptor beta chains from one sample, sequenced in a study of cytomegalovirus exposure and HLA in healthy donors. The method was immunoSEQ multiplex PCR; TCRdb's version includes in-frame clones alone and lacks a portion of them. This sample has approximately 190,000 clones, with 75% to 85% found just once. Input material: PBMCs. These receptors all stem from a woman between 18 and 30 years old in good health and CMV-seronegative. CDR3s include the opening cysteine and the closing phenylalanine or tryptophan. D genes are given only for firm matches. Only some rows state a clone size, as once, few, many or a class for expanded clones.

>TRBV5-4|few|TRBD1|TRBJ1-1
TGTGCCAGCAGCGGGGACAGGGTGAACACTGAAGCTTTCTTT
CASSGDRVNTEAFF
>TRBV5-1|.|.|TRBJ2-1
TGCGCCAGCAGCGCAAGGAGCGATGAGCAGTTCTTC
CASSARSDEQFF
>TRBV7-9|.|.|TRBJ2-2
TGTGCCAGCACCGTGAACACCGGGGAGCTGTTTTTT
CASTVNTGELFF
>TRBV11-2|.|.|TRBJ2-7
TGTGCCAGCAGCCCCACTCTTTACGAGCAGTACTTC
CASSPTLYEQYF
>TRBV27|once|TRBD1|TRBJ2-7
TGTGCCAGCAGTACCCTCCCGGGACAGGGCCTCTACGAGCAGTACTTC
CASSTLPGQGLYEQYF
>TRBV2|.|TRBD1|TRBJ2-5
TGTGTATTACAAGACAGGGGGGAGACCCAGTACTTC
CVLQDRGETQYF
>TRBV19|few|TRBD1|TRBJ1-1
TGTGCCAGTAGGGACAGGGTCACTGAAGCTTTCTTT
CASRDRVTEAFF
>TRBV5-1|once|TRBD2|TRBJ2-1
TGCGCCAGCAGCTCTAGCGGGAGCCTCTACAATGAGCAGTTCTTC
CASSSSGSLYNEQFF
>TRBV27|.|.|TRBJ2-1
TGTGCCAGCAGTTTATCGGCAGGTGGAGGCCCCAATGAGCAGTTCTTC
CASSLSAGGGPNEQFF
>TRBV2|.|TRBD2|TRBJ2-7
TGTGCCAGCAGTGAAGGGGGAGGGGAGCAGTACTTC
CASSEGGGEQYF
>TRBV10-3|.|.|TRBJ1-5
TGTGCCATCAGTGACCGGGAGCATCAGCCCCAGCATTTT
CAISDREHQPQHF
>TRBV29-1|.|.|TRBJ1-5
TGCAGCGCTCGTGGAGTAGTGGGGCAGGATAGCAATCAGCCCCAGCATTTT
CSARGVVGQDSNQPQHF
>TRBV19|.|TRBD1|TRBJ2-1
TGTGCCAGTATTGGGACAGGCTACAATGAGCAGTTCTTC
CASIGTGYNEQFF
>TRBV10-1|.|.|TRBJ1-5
TGCGCCAGCAGTGCGGCAGGGGTCGATCAGCCCCAGCATTTT
CASSAAGVDQPQHF
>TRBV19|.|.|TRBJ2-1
TGTGCCAGTTTCAGGGGTAATGAGCAGTTCTTC
CASFRGNEQFF
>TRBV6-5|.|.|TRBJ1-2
TGTGCCAGCAGTGGGCCGGGAACGGGTTATGGCTACACCTTC
CASSGPGTGYGYTF
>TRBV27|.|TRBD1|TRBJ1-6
TGTGCCAGCAGCAAAACGACAGGGGTTACGAATTCACCCCTCCACTTT
CASSKTTGVTNSPLHF
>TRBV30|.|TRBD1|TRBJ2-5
TGTGCCTGGAGCCGACAGGGGAAAAGATCGTACCAAGAGACCCAGTACTTC
CAWSRQGKRSYQETQYF
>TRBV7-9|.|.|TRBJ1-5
TGTGCCAGCAGTCAAGGTGGGACGCCGGGGGGCAATCAGCCCCAGCATTTT
CASSQGGTPGGNQPQHF
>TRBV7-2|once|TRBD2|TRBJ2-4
TGTGCCAGCAGCGAGCGGGGGGGCCGGAACATTCAGTACTTC
CASSERGGRNIQYF
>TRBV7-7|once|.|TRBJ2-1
TGTGCCAGCAGCTTAGTTGTCGGCAGCGATGAGCAGTTCTTC
CASSLVVGSDEQFF
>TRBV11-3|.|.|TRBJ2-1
TGTGCCAGCAGCTTAGCGGCAGGCTACAATGAGCAGTTCTTC
CASSLAAGYNEQFF
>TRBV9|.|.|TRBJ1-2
TGTGCCAGCAGCGTAGTGGGGGGGGTGGCTGGCTACACCTTC
CASSVVGGVAGYTF
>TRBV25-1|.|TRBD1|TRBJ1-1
TGTGCCAGCAGGGCAGACAGGGCTCGGAACACTGAAGCTTTCTTT
CASRADRARNTEAFF
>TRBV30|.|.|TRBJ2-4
TGTGCCTGGGCTACAGGGCTAGCCAAAAACATTCAGTACTTC
CAWATGLAKNIQYF
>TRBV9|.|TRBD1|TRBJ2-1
TGTGCCAGCAGCACGACAGGGAGCTCCTACAATGAGCAGTTCTTC
CASSTTGSSYNEQFF
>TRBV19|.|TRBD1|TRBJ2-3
TGTGCCAGTAGCACGACAGGGGGAGGGACAGATACGCAGTATTTT
CASSTTGGGTDTQYF
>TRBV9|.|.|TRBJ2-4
TGTGCCAGCAGCGGGAGCGGGAACATTCAGTACTTC
CASSGSGNIQYF
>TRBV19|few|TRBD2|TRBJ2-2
TGTGCCAGCCAAGCCGGGACTAGGGCCACCGGGGAGCTGTTTTTT
CASQAGTRATGELFF
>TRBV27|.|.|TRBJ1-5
TGTGCCAGCAGTCGGGGGGCCGTCAATCAGCCCCAGCATTTT
CASSRGAVNQPQHF
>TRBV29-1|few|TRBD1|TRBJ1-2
TGCAGCGTTGACACGACAGGGGCTGGAGGCTACACCTTC
CSVDTTGAGGYTF
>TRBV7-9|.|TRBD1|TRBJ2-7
TGTGCCAGCAGCCGACAGGGCGACTACGAGCAGTACTTC
CASSRQGDYEQYF
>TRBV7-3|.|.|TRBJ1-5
TGTGCCAGCAGCCCACAGGGTGGACAGCCCCAGCATTTT
CASSPQGGQPQHF
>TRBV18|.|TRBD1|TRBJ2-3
TGTGCCAGCTCACCGGTTAAGGGGGCGTCAGATACGCAGTATTTT
CASSPVKGASDTQYF
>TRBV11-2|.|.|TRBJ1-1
TGTGCCAGCAGCCCCCGACAGGTAGAGAACACTGAAGCTTTCTTT
CASSPRQVENTEAFF
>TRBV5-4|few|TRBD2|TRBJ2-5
TGTGCCAGCAGGATAGCGGGTGAAGAGACCCAGTACTTC
CASRIAGEETQYF
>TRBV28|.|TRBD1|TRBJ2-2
TGTGCCAGCAGGGGGACAGCCAAGGGCACCGGGGAGCTGTTTTTT
CASRGTAKGTGELFF
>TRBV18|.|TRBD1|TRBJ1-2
TGTGCCAGCTCACCACTGGCTGGGACAGGGTCCTATGGCTACACCTTC
CASSPLAGTGSYGYTF
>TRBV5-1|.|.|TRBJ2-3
TGCGCCAGCGCCTACTTCAACACAGATACGCAGTATTTT
CASAYFNTDTQYF
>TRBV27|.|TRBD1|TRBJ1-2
TGTGCCAGCAGTCCGGGGACAGTCTCTAACTATGGCTACACCTTC
CASSPGTVSNYGYTF
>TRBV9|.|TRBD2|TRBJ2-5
TGTGCCAGCAGCGGGTCCTTGTCGGGAGGGGAGACCCAGTACTTC
CASSGSLSGGETQYF
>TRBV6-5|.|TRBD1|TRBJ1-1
TGTGCCAGCAGTTACTCAGGGGGCGCGTGGAGGACTGAAGCTTTCTTT
CASSYSGGAWRTEAFF
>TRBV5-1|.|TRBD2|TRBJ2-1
TGCGCCAGCAGCTTGTATCGGGAGGAGATCAATGAGCAGTTCTTC
CASSLYREEINEQFF
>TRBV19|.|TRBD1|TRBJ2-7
TGTGCCAGCTCCGGTGGACAGGGGAATTACGAGCAGTACTTC
CASSGGQGNYEQYF
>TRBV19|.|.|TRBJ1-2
TGTGCCAGTAGCCAGGGGCGCGGCTACACCTTC
CASSQGRGYTF